What follows is one T cell receptor (beta chain) and its context. These data are taken from a study of T cell responses to AZD1222 COVID-19 vaccine. Study-level information: Doses given second, at about 4 or about 12 weeks, were pooled.

The assay was immunoSEQ multiplex PCR, and TCRdb's table has in-frame clones only and misses some. The sample carries 25,000 to 30,000 clones, roughly nine tenths recorded once. This sequence originates from an adult in good health. Here the sequenced sample was peripheral blood, taken on day 0 of AZD1222 vaccination.

The CDR3 region has the DNA TGTGCCAGCGGGATAGCGGGAGGGCAATATTACGAGCAGTACTTC. Encoded protein: CASGIAGGQYYEQYF. The chain is built from TRBV7-9 and TRBJ2-7, with TRBD2 matching 11 bases. From germline, CDR1 is SEHNR and CDR2 FQNEAQ (reference sequence). The CDR3 extends over 15 amino acids. With 8 bases clipped from V and 4 bases from J, the junction kept 10 bases outside the gene matches.